These 26 T cell receptor beta chains came from one sample sequenced in a study of vaccination effects on CD4 cells after COVID-19. Viral peptide pools were used in the ViraFEST assay to expand antigen-specific CD4+ T cells, and sequencing came afterward. The authors isolated CD4+ T cells after ten to eleven days of culture. Two doses of BNT162b2 or mRNA-1273 vaccine were administered to participants. These TCRs' antigens remain unknown. The assay was immunoSEQ multiplex PCR, and TCRdb's table has in-frame clones only and misses some. The table shows about 46,000 clones, with about 70% occurring only once. This specimen was CD4+ T cells from PBMCs cultured with HCoV-OC43 spike peptides, taken after COVID-19 vaccination. As for subset: HCoV-OC43 spike overlapping peptide pool stimulation. The source of these receptors is a human donor who received a COVID-19 vaccine.

This sequence joins TRBV4-1 and TRBJ2-2, with no clear D. Looked up from germline, CDR1 is MGHRA and CDR2 is YSYEKL. CDR3 size: 15 residues. V lost 0 bases and J lost 2, with 7 bases in between. In nucleotides, the CDR3 is TGCGCCAGCAGCCAAGAATCCCTAAACACCGGGGAGCTGTTTTTT. Its translation is CASSQESLNTGELFF.

The chain carries TRBV2 and TRBJ2-5; D ambiguous. Trimming left V 3 bases short and J 3 bases short, with 8 bases between. Germline V CDR1 and CDR2: SNHLY, FYNNEI. CDR3 length: 13 amino acids. CDR3 sequence reads: CASSESRKETQYF. CDR3 sequence (DNA): TGTGCCAGCAGTGAGTCTCGGAAAGAGACCCAGTACTTC.

The DNA for the CDR3 is TGTGCCAGCAGCTTCACTAGCGGAACCGGTGGGGAGACCCAGTACTTC. Protein sequence: CASSFTSGTGGETQYF. This chain links TRBV7-8 with TRBJ2-5; 8 bases align to TRBD2. The CDR3 length is 16 residues. J was trimmed by 5 bases and V by 3 bases; bases with no gene match: 11. Germline V CDR1 and CDR2: SGHVS, FQNEAQ.

The chain uses TRBV3-1 (or the pseudogene TRBV3-2) and TRBJ1-4, with 10 bases that match TRBD1. The CDR3 is 14 amino acids. The V segment lost 5 bases and the J segment 8 bases; nucleotides outside the gene matches: 5. Germline CDR1 reads LGHDT; CDR2 reads YNNKEL (reference sequence). CDR3 nucleotides: TGTGCCAGCAGCGAGACAGGGGGCAGGGAAAAACTGTTTTTT. Amino acids: CASSETGGREKLFF.

The chain carries TRBV10-3 and TRBJ2-3, with a tentative D call TRBD1 (6 bases). V lost 4 bases and J 4 bases, leaving 9 bases between the germline ends. The length of the CDR3 is 13 residues. CDR1 is ENHRY, CDR2 SYGVKD, per germline. CDR3 in DNA: TGTGCCATCAGTGTGGGGGCTGCAGATACGCAGTATTTT. As protein: CAISVGAADTQYF.

The chain uses TRBV6-2 or TRBV6-3 and TRBJ2-3; 15 bases agree with TRBD2. The germline V gene encodes CDR1 MNHEY and CDR2 SVGEGT. Trimming removed 2 bases from V and 0 bases from J; junction bases left unmatched: 9. The CDR3 consists of 20 residues. In DNA, the CDR3 is TGTGCCAGCAGTTACCCGACCGGACTAGCGGGGGGGAAGAGCACAGATACGCAGTATTTT. Translated, it gives CASSYPTGLAGGKSTDTQYF.

The chain couples TRBV29-1 to TRBJ1-1; a possible D gene is TRBD1 (5 bases). V lost 7 bases to trimming and J lost 5 bases, with 14 bases between them. CDR1 is SQVTM, CDR2 ANQGSEA, per germline. CDR3 length: 12 amino acids. In nucleotides, the CDR3 is TGCAGCGCGACCAGGTGGGGGACTGAAGCTTTCTTT. This translates into CSATRWGTEAFF. The variable domain in full, with the rest retrieved from reference TRBV29-1 and TRBJ1-1, is SAVISQKPSRDICQRGTSLTIQCQVDSQVTMMFWYRQQPGQSLTLIATANQGSEATYESGFVIDKFPISRPNLTFSTLTVSNMSPEDSSIYLCSATRWGTEAFFGQGTRLTVV.

The V and J genes are TRBV5-8 and TRBJ2-7, with 9 bases that match TRBD1. In germline, CDR1 is SGHTS, CDR2 YDEGEE. V shed 4 bases, J shed 3 bases, and the junction held 5 bases outside the gene matches. The length of the CDR3 is 14 residues. CDR3 amino acids: CASSLGQGGYEQYF. The DNA for the CDR3 is TGTGCCAGCAGCCTGGGACAGGGAGGCTACGAGCAGTACTTC.

The chain links TRBV12-3 or TRBV12-4 to TRBJ2-2; D not resolved. V was clipped by 6 bases and J by 5 bases, with 10 bases between them. This CDR3 contains 13 residues. The CDR3 DNA sequence: TGTGCCAGCAGCCATCCGGTTACCGGGGAGCTGTTTTTT. Its translation is CASSHPVTGELFF.

V and J are TRBV10-3 and TRBJ2-3; 13 bases are shared with TRBD2. The CDR3 consists of 15 residues. Trimming took 7 bases from V and 6 from J; bases not matched to a gene: 7. Germline CDR1 and CDR2: ENHRY and SYGVKD. In DNA form, the CDR3 reads TGTGCCATCAACACACTAGCGGGGGGGCGGGATACGCAGTATTTT. Protein: CAINTLAGGRDTQYF.

In this sample, this clone turned up a few times. The chain has TRBV19 and TRBJ2-2; D might be TRBD1 (5 bases). Trimming left V 4 bases short and J 9 bases short, with 12 bases between. Germline V CDR1 and CDR2: LNHDA, SQIVND (reference sequence). The CDR3 is 13 amino acids. DNA for the CDR3: TGTGCCAGTAGTACCAGGGCCCCGCGGGAGCTGTTTTTT. Protein sequence: CASSTRAPRELFF. The variable domain in full, with the rest retrieved from reference TRBV19 and TRBJ2-2, is DGGITQSPKYLFRKEGQNVTLSCEQNLNHDAMYWYRQDPGQGLRLIYYSQIVNDFQKGDIAEGYSVSREKKESFPLTVTSAQKNPTAFYLCASSTRAPRELFFGEGSRLTVL.

The sample holds one count of this clone. The V call is TRBV10-3, the J call TRBJ2-1; the D is unclear. The CDR3 loop spans 11 amino acids. The V gene lost 6 bases and the J gene lost 10 bases, with 10 bases spanning the gap. Germline CDR1 reads ENHRY; CDR2 reads SYGVKD. The chain's CDR3 is CAISPSFEQFF. The DNA of the CDR3 is TGTGCCATCAGCCCTTCCTTCGAGCAGTTCTTC.

V gene TRBV5-1 combines with J gene TRBJ2-1; D not certain. CDR1 is SGHRS and CDR2 is YFSETQ in the germline V gene. The CDR3 has 14 amino acids. With 0 bases removed from V and 6 bases from J, the gap between germline ends came to 10 bases. The CDR3 nucleotides read TGCGCCAGCAGCTTGGGAGGTATTTCCAATGAGCAGTTCTTC. Protein product: CASSLGGISNEQFF.

The chain has TRBV21-1 and TRBJ2-5; the DNA was not used to check the table's D call, TRBD2. TRBV21-1 is a pseudogene segment. CDR3 length equals 18 residues. The CDR3 bases are TGTGCCAGCAGCAAAGCGGGTAGGGCTAGCGGGAACCAAGAGACCCAGTACTTC. This encodes CASSKAGRASGNQETQYF.

The chain carries TRBV7-9 and TRBJ2-3; no firm D call. The CDR3 runs to 13 residues. Germline V gene lookup returns CDR1 SEHNR and CDR2 FQNEAQ (reference sequence). The V gene lost 0 bases and the J gene lost 5 bases, with 6 bases spanning the gap. The CDR3 DNA reads as TGTGCCAGCAGCTTAGCAGTCGTAGATACGCAGTATTTT. Encoded protein: CASSLAVVDTQYF.

The J gene is TRBJ2-1, the V gene TRBV11-2, with TRBD2 matching over 15 bases. CDR1 and CDR2 from the germline V gene are SGHAT and FQNNGV. The J segment lost 14 bases and the V segment lost 5 bases, leaving 4 bases of the junction unmatched. This CDR3 comprises 13 residues. The CDR3 DNA reads TGTGCCAGCAGCCCTGGGACTAGCGGGGGGAAGTTCTTC. This encodes CASSPGTSGGKFF.

For the CDR3, the DNA is TGCGCCAGCAGTGAGTCAGGGGGCAGGGGGCTCTACAATGAGCAGTTCTTC. This gives the protein CASSESGGRGLYNEQFF. J is TRBJ2-1 and V is TRBV10-1, with TRBD1 matching 8 bases. This CDR3 is 17 amino acids long. V lost 0 bases and J lost 3; bases outside the gene matches: 7. Looked up from germline, CDR1 is WNHNN and CDR2 is SYGVQD (reference sequence).

The chain combines TRBV7-8 with TRBJ2-3, with TRBD2 matching over 10 bases. The germline gives CDR1 SGHVS, CDR2 FQNEAQ. Trimming at V came to 2 bases and at J to 6 bases, leaving 11 bases not matched to a gene. The CDR3 sequence is 17 residues long. CDR3 coding DNA: TGTGCCAGCAGCTTAACCCTCCTAGCGGGAGCTTCGGATACGCAGTATTTT. This sequence encodes CASSLTLLAGASDTQYF.

The chain links TRBV5-4 to TRBJ2-3; no clear D. The CDR3 totals 12 residues. V shed 4 bases and J shed 6 bases, with 9 bases lying between them. Germline V lookup: CDR1 SGHNT, CDR2 YYREEE (reference sequence). CDR3 protein: CASSLYLDTQYF. The DNA for the CDR3 is TGTGCCAGCAGCCTATACCTGGATACGCAGTATTTT.

The chain uses TRBV5-1 and TRBJ2-1; 14 bases line up with TRBD2. This CDR3 region has 13 residues. V lost 3 bases and J lost 10; bases outside the gene matches: 0. Looked up from germline, CDR1 is SGHRS and CDR2 is YFSETQ. CDR3 sequence reads: CASSWTSGGEQFF. The CDR3 region has the DNA TGCGCCAGCAGCTGGACTAGCGGGGGGGAGCAGTTCTTC.

J is TRBJ1-5 and V is TRBV24-1; D not resolved. The CDR3 sequence is 14 residues long. V was trimmed by 4 bases and J by 0 bases, leaving 6 bases between them. In germline, CDR1 is KGHDR, CDR2 SFDVKD. As DNA, the CDR3 is TGTGCCACCAGTGACCCTAATAGCAATCAGCCCCAGCATTTT. Translated: CATSDPNSNQPQHF.

The chain combines TRBV6-4 with TRBJ2-1, with TRBD2 matching over 12 bases. The CDR3 loop spans 17 amino acids. Per the germline V gene, CDR1 is MRHNA and CDR2 is SNTAGT. With 6 bases clipped from V and 3 bases from J, the junction kept 9 bases outside the gene matches. The CDR3 protein is CASRNRRLAGDYNEQFF. The CDR3, as DNA: TGTGCCAGCAGGAATCGAAGACTAGCGGGAGACTACAATGAGCAGTTCTTC.

The CDR3 DNA is TGTGCCAGCAGCCTACCTAGGACAGGGACCTCAGGTGGCAAGCAGTACTTC. Amino acid sequence: CASSLPRTGTSGGKQYF. The chain is built from TRBV7-2 and TRBJ2-7, with 8 bases identical to TRBD1. From germline, CDR1 is SGHTA and CDR2 FQGNSA. V gave up 5 bases and J gave up 8 bases; unmatched junction bases: 20. The CDR3 extends over 17 amino acids.

This clone appeared a few times. The chain has TRBV7-9 and TRBJ1-1, with 9 positions matching TRBD1. This CDR3 has 14 amino acids. V dropped 3 bases and J dropped 4; count of bases not matched to a gene: 3. The germline CDR1 and CDR2 sequences are SEHNR and FQNEAQ (reference sequence). The CDR3 protein is CASSFSTGGTEAFF. Here the CDR3 DNA reads TGTGCCAGCAGCTTCTCGACAGGGGGCACTGAAGCTTTCTTT. The full variable domain, its missing parts supplied by reference TRBV7-9 and TRBJ1-1, is DTGVSQNPRHKITKRGQNVTFRCDPISEHNRLYWYRQTLGQGPEFLTYFQNEAQLEKSRLLSDRFSAERPKGSFSTLEIQRTEQGDSAMYLCASSFSTGGTEAFFGQGTRLTVV.

V gene TRBV12-3 or TRBV12-4 combines with J gene TRBJ1-5; D is undetermined. This CDR3 is 13 amino acids long. V lost 7 bases and J 4 bases, leaving 11 bases between the germline ends. This CDR3 is CASNILGNQPQHF. The CDR3 region has the DNA TGTGCCAGCAATATACTAGGGAATCAGCCCCAGCATTTT.

This sequence joins TRBV2 and TRBJ1-2; D is uncertain. CDR3 length equals 14 residues. Germline CDR1 is SNHLY and CDR2 is FYNNEI. V was shortened by 7 bases and J by 8 bases, with 20 bases between the two germline ends. The CDR3 nucleotides read TGTGCCAGCATCCTCCCGCCGGCGCGAGGGGGCTACACCTTC. The encoded protein is CASILPPARGGYTF.